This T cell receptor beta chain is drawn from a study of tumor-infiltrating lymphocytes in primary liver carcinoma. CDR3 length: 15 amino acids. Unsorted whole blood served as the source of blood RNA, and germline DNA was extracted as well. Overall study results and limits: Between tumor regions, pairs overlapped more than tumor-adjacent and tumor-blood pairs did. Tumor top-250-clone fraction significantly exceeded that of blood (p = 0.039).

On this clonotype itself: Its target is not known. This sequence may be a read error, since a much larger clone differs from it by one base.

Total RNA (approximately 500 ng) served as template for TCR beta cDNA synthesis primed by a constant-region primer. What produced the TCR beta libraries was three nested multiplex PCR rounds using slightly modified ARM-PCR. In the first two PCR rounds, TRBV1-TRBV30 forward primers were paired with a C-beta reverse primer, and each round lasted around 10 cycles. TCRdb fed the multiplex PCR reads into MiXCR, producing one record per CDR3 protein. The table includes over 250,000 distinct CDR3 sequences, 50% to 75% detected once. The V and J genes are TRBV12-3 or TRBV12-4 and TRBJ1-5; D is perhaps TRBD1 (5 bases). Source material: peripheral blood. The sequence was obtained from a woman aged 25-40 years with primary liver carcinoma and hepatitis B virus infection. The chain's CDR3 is CASSRAGLDNRPQHF. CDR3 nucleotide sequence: TGTGCCAGCAGTCGTGCGGGGCTTGACAATCGGCCCCAGCATTTT.